This T cell receptor (beta chain) was captured in a study of T cells in pancreatic ductal adenocarcinoma. Overall study results and limits: Tumors hold more CD45RO+ effector T cells, which may bias toward lower diversity. The resected pancreatic cancer cohort was biased toward the minority with early-stage disease.

Selected pancreatic ductal adenocarcinoma patients had undergone surgery without neoadjuvant therapy. Only in-frame clones appear in the TCRdb table, and some are missing; sequencing was by immunoSEQ multiplex PCR. The profile shows about 11,000 clones, about nine tenths of them singletons. Trimming took 7 bases from V and 5 from J; bases not matched to a gene: 15. CDR3 length: 16 amino acids. Germline loops: CDR1 LNHDA, CDR2 SQIVND (reference sequence). A word on this clone: Its antigen is undetermined.

Sequenced: PBMCs. This receptor was obtained from a human donor with pancreatic ductal adenocarcinoma. The chain has TRBV19 and TRBJ1-2; 8 bases agree with TRBD1. The CDR3 reads CASKETGEQRRYGYTF. In DNA, the CDR3 is TGTGCCAGTAAAGAGACAGGGGAACAGAGGAGATATGGCTACACCTTC.